One sample yielded the 18 T cell receptor beta chains listed below, sequenced in a study of cytomegalovirus exposure and HLA in healthy donors. Generated by immunoSEQ multiplex PCR, the TCRdb table keeps only in-frame clones and is missing some. The sample lists 150,000 to 200,000 clones; 84% were seen once. The sequenced material came from PBMCs. Receptors were obtained from a man aged 25-40 years in good health and CMV-seropositive.

About this clone: This is likely a read error, given that the CDR3 carries no conserved phenylalanine or tryptophan at its end. The DNA is left out, because the CDR3 cannot be placed on it with certainty; the CDR3 is given as TCRdb lists it. J is TRBJ2-7 and V is TRBV2; the table's TRBD2 call for D was not verified on the DNA. The V gene's germline CDR1 is SNHLY and CDR2 FYNNEI. The CDR3 is 11 amino acids long, termini counted. CDR3: CASASLAGVVL.

DNA for the CDR3: TGTGCCAGCAGCTCCACAGGGTGGAGCACTGAAGCTTTCTTT. It specifies CASSSTGWSTEAFF. This chain joins TRBV7-2 and TRBJ1-1, with TRBD1 as a possible D gene (6 bases). This CDR3 spans 14 amino acids. From germline, CDR1 is SGHTA and CDR2 FQGNSA. Trimming shortened V by 4 bases and J by 4 bases, and 13 bases separated the two germline ends. The variable domain in full, completed from reference TRBV7-2 and TRBJ1-1, reads GAGVSQSPSNKVTEKGKDVELRCDPISGHTALYWYRQSLGQGLEFLIYFQGNSAPDKSGLPSDRFSAERTGGSVSTLTIQRTQQEDSAVYLCASSSTGWSTEAFFGQGTRLTVV.

The chain has TRBV28 and TRBJ1-4; 9 bases map to TRBD1. V lost 5 bases, J lost 6 bases, and 4 bases stayed unmatched. From germline, CDR1 is MDHEN and CDR2 SYDVKM. This CDR3 contains 14 residues. The CDR3 bases are TGTGCCAGCAGTCCAGGGACAGGGTATGAAAAACTGTTTTTT. Residues: CASSPGTGYEKLFF.

DNA of the CDR3: TGCAGTGCTCAAAACGGCCGGGGACAGTTCTTC. This gives the protein CSAQNGRGQFF. J is TRBJ2-1 and V is TRBV20-1; D is possibly TRBD2 (5 bases). In germline, CDR1 is DFQATT, CDR2 SNEGSKA (reference sequence). The CDR3 runs 11 residues. V was shortened by 5 bases and J by 13 bases, with 15 bases between the two germline ends.

This clone was counted once. The chain employs TRBV6-5 and TRBJ1-4; D is perhaps TRBD1 (5 bases). V was clipped by 2 bases and J by 8 bases, with 12 bases between them. The CDR3 sequence is 14 residues long. Germline values: CDR1 MNHEY, CDR2 SVGAGI. In nucleotides, the CDR3 is TGTGCCAGCAGTTACCGGGGGAAGCGGGAAAAACTGTTTTTT. Translation gives CASSYRGKREKLFF.

This sequence joins TRBV27 and TRBJ2-3, with D possibly matching TRBD2 (5 bases). V was shortened by 7 bases and J by 2 bases, with 10 bases between the two germline ends. Germline values: CDR1 MNHEY, CDR2 SMNVEV (reference sequence). The length of the CDR3 is 13 residues. The CDR3 protein is CASKEAITDTQYF. The CDR3 nucleotides are TGTGCCAGCAAGGAGGCGATCACAGATACGCAGTATTTT.

The chain has TRBV7-6 and TRBJ1-1; the D is unclear. The CDR3 has 15 amino acids. Germline V gene sequence: CDR1 SGHVS, CDR2 FNYEAQ. Trimming stripped 2 bases from V and 6 bases from J, with 16 bases between. The CDR3 spells CASSLTRGFSAEAFF. In nucleotides, the CDR3 is TGTGCCAGCAGCTTAACGAGAGGGTTTAGCGCTGAAGCTTTCTTT.

The chain has TRBV28 and TRBJ1-2, with D maybe TRBD1 (5 bases). This CDR3 spans 13 amino acids. Germline CDR1 and CDR2: MDHEN and SYDVKM. V lost 6 bases and J 3 bases, leaving 11 bases between the germline ends. CDR3 bases: TGTGCCAGCAGACTTACAGGTTACTATGGCTACACCTTC. The encoded protein is CASRLTGYYGYTF.

This chain uses TRBV7-3 with TRBJ2-2; 8 nucleotides match TRBD2. The ends lost 4 bases at V and 4 bases at J; junction bases unmatched: 8. Germline V gives CDR1 SGHTA, CDR2 FQGTGA. CDR3 length: 16 amino acids. Here the CDR3 reads CASSSGAGAGTGELFF. The CDR3 bases are TGTGCCAGCAGCTCGGGAGCGGGAGCGGGCACCGGGGAGCTGTTTTTT.

The CDR3 is CATSPPVRTGELFF. The CDR3 DNA reads TGTGCCACCAGCCCCCCTGTCAGGACCGGGGAGCTGTTTTTT. V usage is TRBV15 and J usage is TRBJ2-2; D not certain. The V gene lost 5 bases and the J gene lost 5 bases, with 12 bases spanning the gap. The length of the CDR3 is 14 residues. CDR1 and CDR2 (germline): LNHNV, YYDKDF (reference sequence).

The chain has TRBV30 and TRBJ2-7; possible D gene TRBD2, 6 bases. Looked up from germline, CDR1 is GTSNPN and CDR2 is SVGIG (reference sequence). Between the trimmed V and J ends, which lost 1 base and 4 bases, there was a span of 14 bases. CDR3 length: 14 amino acids. The CDR3 sequence: CAWSDGRGSYEQYF. Here the CDR3 DNA reads TGTGCCTGGAGTGACGGGAGAGGTTCTTACGAGCAGTACTTC.

This chain links TRBV6-6 with TRBJ2-7; possible D gene TRBD1, 5 bases. The CDR3 runs to 14 residues. V lost 0 bases to trimming and J lost 6 bases, with 12 bases between them. Germline lookup yields CDR1 MNHNY and CDR2 SVGAGI (reference sequence). The CDR3 reads CASSYSGRDGEQYF. DNA of the CDR3: TGTGCCAGCAGTTACTCGGGCAGGGATGGCGAGCAGTACTTC.

There are a few counts of this clone. The chain joins TRBV19 to TRBJ1-1, with 8 positions matching TRBD1. J lost 3 bases, V lost 3 bases, and 0 bases had no gene match. The CDR3 sequence is 13 residues long. Germline V lookup: CDR1 LNHDA, CDR2 SQIVND (reference sequence). DNA of the CDR3: TGTGCCAGTAGTATGGACAGGGACACTGAAGCTTTCTTT. This gives the protein CASSMDRDTEAFF.

This chain joins TRBV6-5 and TRBJ2-3; no definite D call. CDR3 length: 14 amino acids. Germline V gene lookup returns CDR1 MNHEY and CDR2 SVGAGI. V lost 6 bases, J lost 0 bases, and 10 bases lay in between. CDR3 nucleotides: TGTGCCAGCAGACAATCCGCTAGCACAGATACGCAGTATTTT. Residues: CASRQSASTDTQYF.

Ten or more counts support this clone. The chain joins TRBV30 to TRBJ2-2; weak D call: TRBD1 (5 bases). CDR1 GTSNPN and CDR2 SVGIG come from the germline V gene (reference sequence). Trimming removed 6 bases at V and 1 base at J, with 15 bases between. The CDR3 has 15 residues. The CDR3 spells CACLGLTVNTGELFF. CDR3 in DNA: TGTGCCTGCCTGGGCCTGACAGTGAACACCGGGGAGCTGTTTTTT.

This sequence joins TRBV25-1 and TRBJ2-5; a possible D gene is TRBD2 (7 bases). The germline CDR1 and CDR2 sequences are MGHDK and SYGVNS. There are 15 residues in the CDR3. Trimming pared 1 base from V and 4 bases from J, leaving 13 bases between. The DNA of the CDR3 is TGTGCCAGCAGTGAATTCGGACAGCGGGGAGAGACCCAGTACTTC. Its protein is CASSEFGQRGETQYF.

The V gene is TRBV18, the J gene TRBJ1-1, with a tentative D call TRBD1 (6 bases). V was trimmed by 6 bases and J by 5 bases, leaving 16 bases between them. The CDR3 runs 14 residues. CDR1 KGHSH and CDR2 LQKENI come from the germline V gene. In nucleotides, the CDR3 is TGTGCCAGCTCCCCGAACAGGGAAGTGACTGAAGCTTTCTTT. It specifies CASSPNREVTEAFF.

CDR3 DNA sequence: TGCAGCGTTGAAGAGGGGAGGGTCCAAGAGACCCAGTACTTC. It encodes CSVEEGRVQETQYF. V and J are TRBV29-1 and TRBJ2-5; 7 bases map to TRBD2. V dropped 0 bases and J dropped 1; count of bases not matched to a gene: 2. Germline V gives CDR1 SQVTM, CDR2 ANQGSEA. This CDR3 comprises 14 residues.